This TCR beta chain emerged from a study of T cell responses to AZD1222 COVID-19 vaccine. There are 16 residues in the CDR3. V lost 5 bases to trimming and J lost 9 bases, with 26 bases between them. CDR1 is MDHEN and CDR2 is SYDVKM in the germline V gene. Clones were read by immunoSEQ multiplex PCR, and TCRdb kept only the in-frame ones, dropping some. The data hold some 100,000 clones, with roughly 89% observed a single time. V and J are TRBV28 and TRBJ2-7; D remains unclear. The specimen comprised peripheral blood, sampled on day 0 of AZD1222 vaccination. The TCR was taken from an adult in good health. The CDR3 DNA sequence: TGTGCCAGCAGTACCTACTCAGGAAGCTTCTTACGAGGGCAGTACTTC. It translates to CASSTYSGSFLRGQYF.